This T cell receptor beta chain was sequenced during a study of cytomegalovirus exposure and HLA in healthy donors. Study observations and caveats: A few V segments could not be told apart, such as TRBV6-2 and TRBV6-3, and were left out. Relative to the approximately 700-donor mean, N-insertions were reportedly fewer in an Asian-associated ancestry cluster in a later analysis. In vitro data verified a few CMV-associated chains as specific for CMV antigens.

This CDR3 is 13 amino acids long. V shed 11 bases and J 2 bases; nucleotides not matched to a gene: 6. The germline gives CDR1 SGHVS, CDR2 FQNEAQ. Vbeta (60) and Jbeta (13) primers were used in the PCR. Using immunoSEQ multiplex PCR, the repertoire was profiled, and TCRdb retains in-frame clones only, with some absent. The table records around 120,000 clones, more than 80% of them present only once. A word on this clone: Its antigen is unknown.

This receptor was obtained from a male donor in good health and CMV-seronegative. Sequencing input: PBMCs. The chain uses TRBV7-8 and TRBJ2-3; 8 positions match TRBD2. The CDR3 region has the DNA TGTGCCGCCGGCGGACTAGCCACAGATACGCAGTATTTT. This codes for CAAGGLATDTQYF.